This T cell receptor beta chain originates from a study of shared clonotypes between healthy human individuals. Across the study: In total, the donors were a couple of women and three men aged 18 to 49.

Donors comprised only Caucasian adults living in Nashville, Tennessee. Around 90 million PBMCs served as the genomic DNA source for unsorted samples. This clone has a count of ten or more. Distinct nucleotide sequences in the sample also encode this CDR3. Ten immunoSEQ deep assay plates were used to sequence unsorted PBMC DNA. TCRdb's table, derived via immunoSEQ multiplex PCR, lists solely in-frame clones and lacks some. Of hundreds of thousands of clones in the sample, roughly four fifths were seen once. V was shortened by 5 bases and J by 8 bases, with 12 bases between the two germline ends. The V gene's germline CDR1 is SEHNR and CDR2 FQNEAQ (reference sequence). This CDR3 has 12 amino acids.

This receptor was obtained from a woman in her 40s in good health. Some clones in this sample may be carry-over from other donors' samples. J is TRBJ1-2 and V is TRBV7-9, with D perhaps TRBD1 (5 bases). The specimen was PBMCs. The CDR3 nucleotides read TGTGCCAGCAGCCGAGACAGTATCGGCTACACCTTC. Protein: CASSRDSIGYTF.